This entry concerns a single T cell receptor beta chain. These data come from a study of T cells expressing NK-cell markers. Germline loops: CDR1 GTSNPN, CDR2 SVGIG (reference sequence). There are 12 residues in the CDR3. For each CDR3 protein, TCRdb gives one entry from its re-call of the 5' RACE reads, without DNA. The table for this sample gives approximately 150,000 distinct CDR3 sequences. This chain joins TRBV30 and TRBJ1-5. Sequenced sample: blood T cells: a sorted CD56 or NKG2C T cell subset, CD4+ or CD8+ T cells, or bulk PBMC T cells (not recorded which). The source is a man between 18 and 35 years old in good health. The CDR3 here is CAWSVGIQPQHF. Variable domain in full (rest from reference TRBV30 and TRBJ1-5): SQTIHQWPATLVQPVGSPLSLECTVEGTSNPNLYWYRQAAGRGLQLLFYSVGIGQISSEVPQNLSASRPQDRQFILSSKKLLLSDSGFYLCAWSVGIQPQHFGDGTRLSIL.